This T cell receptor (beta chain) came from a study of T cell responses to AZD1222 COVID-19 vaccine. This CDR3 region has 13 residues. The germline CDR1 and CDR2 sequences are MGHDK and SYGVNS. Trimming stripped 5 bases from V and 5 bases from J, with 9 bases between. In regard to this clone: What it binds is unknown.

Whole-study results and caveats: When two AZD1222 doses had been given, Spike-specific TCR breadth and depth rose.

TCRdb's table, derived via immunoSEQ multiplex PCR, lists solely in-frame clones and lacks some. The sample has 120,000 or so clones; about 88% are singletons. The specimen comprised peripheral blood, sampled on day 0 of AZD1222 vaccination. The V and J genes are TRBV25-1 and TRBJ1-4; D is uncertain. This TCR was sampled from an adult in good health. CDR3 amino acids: CASSFSLNEKLFF. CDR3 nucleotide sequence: TGTGCCAGCAGTTTCAGTTTGAATGAAAAACTGTTTTTT.